The present entry profiles one T cell receptor beta chain with its context. RNA was extracted with the RNeasy kit, and a quantity of roughly 0.5 to 1 ug was reverse transcribed using random hexamers. Across 54 Vbeta and 13 Jbeta, immunoSEQ multiplex PCR amplified TCR beta CDR3. TCRdb re-analysed the immunoSEQ multiplex PCR reads in MiXCR, keeping a single row per CDR3 protein. The repertoire consists of 200,000 or so distinct CDR3 sequences, with roughly 95% occurring once and the leading ten covering approximately 0.088%. Germline lookup yields CDR1 LNHDA and CDR2 SQIVND (reference sequence). The CDR3 has 14 amino acids. Trimming pared 0 bases from V and 4 bases from J, leaving 8 bases between. Sequencing of TCR beta was performed on blood CD8+ T cells and on blood CD4+ T cells. The multiple sclerosis control group consisted of treatment-naive patients whose relapsing-remitting disease, which was either stable or active, fulfilled revised McDonald criteria.

The data belong to a study of CD8 T cells in Susac syndrome. The receptor was isolated from a human donor with multiple sclerosis. Sequencing input: CD4+ T cells from PBMCs. This chain links TRBV19 with TRBJ2-3; D is unresolved. Here the CDR3 reads CASSIEPVADTQYF. The DNA for the CDR3 is TGTGCCAGTAGTATAGAACCCGTCGCAGATACGCAGTATTTT.